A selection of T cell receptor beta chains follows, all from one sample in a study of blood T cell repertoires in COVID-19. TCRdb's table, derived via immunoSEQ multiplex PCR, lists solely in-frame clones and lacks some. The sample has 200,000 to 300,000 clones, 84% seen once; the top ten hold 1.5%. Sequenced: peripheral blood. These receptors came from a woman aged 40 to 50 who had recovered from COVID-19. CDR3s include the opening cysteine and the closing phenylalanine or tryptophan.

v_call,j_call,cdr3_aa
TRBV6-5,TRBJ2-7,CASSYTTGFHYEQYF
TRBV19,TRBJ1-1,CASTGTATTTEAFF
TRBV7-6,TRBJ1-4,CASSTLGTPTNEKLFF
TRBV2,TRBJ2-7,CASRTTGGEVAEQYF
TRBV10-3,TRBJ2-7,CAISPATGISYEQYF
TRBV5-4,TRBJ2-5,CASSATAGDGETQYF
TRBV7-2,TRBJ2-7,CASSLAAAGADYEQYF
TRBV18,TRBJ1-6,CASFAGTGNSPLHF
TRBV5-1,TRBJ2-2,CASSPQDTGELFF
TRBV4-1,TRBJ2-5,CASSQGLAGGTPKQETQYF
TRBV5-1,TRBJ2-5,CASSLGPGLAGGPETQYF
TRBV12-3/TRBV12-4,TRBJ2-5,CASRGDRETQYF
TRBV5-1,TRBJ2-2,CASSLDVSANTGELFF
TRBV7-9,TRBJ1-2,CASSLAQDGYTF
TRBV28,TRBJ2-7,CASSLTSGGYEQYF
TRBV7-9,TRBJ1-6,CASSLTQGMNSPLHF
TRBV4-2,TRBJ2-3,CASSQEVAGGGADTQYF
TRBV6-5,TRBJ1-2,CASRRQRRGYGYTF
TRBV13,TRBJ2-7,CASSPRGLRGYRGEQYF
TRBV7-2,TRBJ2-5,CASSHPLAGGRETQYF
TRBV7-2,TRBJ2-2,CASSSVNTGELFF
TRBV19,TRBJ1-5,CASSMGGPNQPQHF
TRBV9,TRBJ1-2,CASSLGPQGNYGYTF
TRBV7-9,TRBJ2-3,CASSQSRDTQYF
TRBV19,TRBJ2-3,CASSISGTGPGDTQYF
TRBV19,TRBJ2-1,CASSIQQTPYNEQFF
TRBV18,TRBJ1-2,CASSPPITGTNYGYTF
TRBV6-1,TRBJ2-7,CASSEASGGPYEQYF
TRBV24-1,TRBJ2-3,CATSDLDGVVGTQYF
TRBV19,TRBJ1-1,CASNEGGMNTEAFF
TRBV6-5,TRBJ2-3,CASSRGGTDTQYF
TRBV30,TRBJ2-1,CAWSRGDSYNEQFF
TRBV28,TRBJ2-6,CASSFRLRVTGANVLTF
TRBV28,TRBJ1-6,CASSFKNGDSPLHF
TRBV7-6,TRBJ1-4,CASSRTGQGEKLFF
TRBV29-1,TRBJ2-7,CSVRSGLTYEQYF
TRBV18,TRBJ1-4,CASSPHRFTNEKLFF
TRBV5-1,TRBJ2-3,CASSISGGADTQYF
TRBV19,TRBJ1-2,CASSNRDEGGYTF
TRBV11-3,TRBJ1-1,CASSAGGTGMNTEAFF
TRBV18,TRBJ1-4,CASSPARQGPNEKLFF